This T cell receptor (beta chain) was sequenced during a study of PD-L1 blockade in urothelial cancer. Study as a whole: Twenty-five of 29 patients were males with bladder-origin urothelial cancer. Enrolled patients had been treated previously with 0 to 3 chemotherapy regimens.

Turning to this clone: Its antigen is currently unknown.

Trimming removed 3 bases at V and 4 bases at J, with 10 bases between. Germline V gene lookup returns CDR1 MNHEY and CDR2 SMNVEV (reference sequence). The CDR3 totals 14 residues. Sequencing used immunoSEQ multiplex PCR; TCRdb keeps in-frame clones, though not all of them. Among tens of thousands of clones listed, over 75% were seen once. Time point noted: pretreatment peripheral blood. Study outcomes and limitations: Enhanced expansion of tumor-associated blood clones at 3 weeks characterized durable-benefit patients.

The chain is built from TRBV27 and TRBJ1-5, with a tentative D call TRBD1 (6 bases). This TCR was recovered from a man aged 70 or older with urothelial cancer. The source material was PBMCs, sampled around atezolizumab (anti-PD-L1) treatment. CDR3 sequence (DNA): TGTGCCAGCAGTTTTGCAGGGGCTAATCAGCCCCAGCATTTT. Translating it yields CASSFAGANQPQHF.